This TCR beta chain was sequenced for a study of cytotoxic CD8 clonotypes in ibrutinib-treated CLL. By share, this clone ranks as large. Method: immunoSEQ multiplex PCR; TCRdb's copy keeps in-frame clones and lacks some. The sample has about 8,600 clones, approximately 77% seen once. Per germline, CDR1 SGHTA and CDR2 FQGNSA. This CDR3 spans 14 amino acids. With V trimmed by 7 bases and J by 0 bases, 2 bases remained unmatched. The rearrangement joins TRBV7-2 to TRBJ2-1; 8 bases line up with TRBD1. The TCR was taken from a human donor with chronic lymphocytic leukemia. The source material was PBMCs, sampled before ibrutinib treatment. As DNA, the CDR3 is TGTGCCAGCACCGACAGGGGCTCCTACAATGAGCAGTTCTTC. Translating gives CASTDRGSYNEQFF.